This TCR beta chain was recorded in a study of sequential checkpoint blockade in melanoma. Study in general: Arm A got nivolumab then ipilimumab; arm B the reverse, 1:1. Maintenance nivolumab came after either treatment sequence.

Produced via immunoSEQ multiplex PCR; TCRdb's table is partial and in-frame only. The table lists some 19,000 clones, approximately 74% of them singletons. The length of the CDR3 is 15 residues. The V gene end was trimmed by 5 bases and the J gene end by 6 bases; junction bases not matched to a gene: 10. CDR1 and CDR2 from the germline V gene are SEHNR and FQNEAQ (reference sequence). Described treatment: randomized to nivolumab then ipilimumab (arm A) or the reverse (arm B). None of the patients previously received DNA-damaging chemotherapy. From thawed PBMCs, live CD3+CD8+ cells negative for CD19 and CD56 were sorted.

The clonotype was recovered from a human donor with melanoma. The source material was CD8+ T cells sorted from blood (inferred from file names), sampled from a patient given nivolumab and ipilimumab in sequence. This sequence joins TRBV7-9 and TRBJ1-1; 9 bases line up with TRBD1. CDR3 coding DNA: TGTGCCAGCAGCCCAGATACAGGGGGCGTCGCTGAAGCTTTCTTT. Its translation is CASSPDTGGVAEAFF.